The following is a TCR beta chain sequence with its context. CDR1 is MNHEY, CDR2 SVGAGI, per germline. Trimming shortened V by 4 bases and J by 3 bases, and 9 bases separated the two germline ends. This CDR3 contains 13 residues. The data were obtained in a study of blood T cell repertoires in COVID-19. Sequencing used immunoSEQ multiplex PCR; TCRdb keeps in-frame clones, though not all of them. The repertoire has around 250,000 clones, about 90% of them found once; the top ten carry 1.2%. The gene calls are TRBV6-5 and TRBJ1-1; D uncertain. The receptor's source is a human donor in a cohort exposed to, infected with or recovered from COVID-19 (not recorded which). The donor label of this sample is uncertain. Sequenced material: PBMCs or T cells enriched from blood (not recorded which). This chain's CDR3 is CASSFSVDTEAFF. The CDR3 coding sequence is TGTGCCAGCAGTTTTTCGGTGGACACTGAAGCTTTCTTT.